The clone carrying this T cell receptor beta chain was detected a few times. Its specificity is not known. Germline-derived CDR1 and CDR2 are MNHEY and SVGAGI. Trimming cost V 2 bases and J 5 bases; bases outside gene matches: 3. CDR3 size: 14 residues. This sample is part of a study of identical twins. Overall study results and limits: Within monozygotic twins, out-of-frame TCR alpha sharing was underestimated by the models. There is a chance that invariant MAIT and iNKT cells partially muddied zero-insertion analyses. Twins shared out-of-frame alpha sequences with excess low generation probability.

A template switching step contributed a universal primer site, while unique molecular identifiers were present in the cDNA. TCRdb recomputed calls from the 5' RACE reads with MiXCR, one row per CDR3 protein. The sample yields around 960,000 distinct CDR3 sequences, 9% to 15% seen once. In addition, the sample was reused for a study of yellow fever vaccine responses in identical twins.

This chain links TRBV6-5 with TRBJ1-1, with 9 bases that match TRBD1. This TCR was recovered from a woman aged 18-29 years in good health. Sequences were obtained from PBMCs. CDR3 residues: CASSYATGGTEAFF. Here the CDR3 DNA reads TGTGCCAGCAGTTACGCGACAGGGGGAACTGAAGCTTTCTTT.